The T cell receptor (beta chain) described here comes from a study of Tregs in tolerant kidney transplant recipients. The V gene's germline CDR1 is LGHNA and CDR2 YSLEER. The ends lost 4 bases at V and 5 bases at J; junction bases unmatched: 8. The CDR3 extends over 14 amino acids. Mixed chimerism was transient after nonmyeloablative marrow transplants from related graft donors. Unstimulated regulatory T cells (CD4+CD25+CD127-), CD4+CD25- non-regulatory cells, CD4 and CD8 cells were FACS-sorted from thawed PBMCs. Repertoires were generated with immunoSEQ multiplex PCR, while TCRdb's copy carries only in-frame clones and drops some. The data hold about 90,000 clones, with roughly 93% observed a single time.

The TCR originated in a human patient who received a combined kidney and bone marrow transplant. The graft donor may have contributed some T cells. Sequenced material: CD4+ T cells from blood (PBMCs), taken 12 months after the transplant. V is TRBV4-3 and J is TRBJ2-7; 7 bases map to TRBD2. The CDR3 spells CASSPGTNYDEQYF. The CDR3 DNA reads TGCGCCAGCAGCCCCGGGACTAACTACGACGAGCAGTACTTC.